This T cell receptor beta chain was documented in a study of regulatory T cells in long-lasting Graves disease. The TCR beta library used iRepertoire HTBI primers with Arm-PCR amplification of CDR3. MiXCR was run by TCRdb on the multiplex PCR reads, yielding one entry per CDR3 protein. Of roughly 300,000 distinct CDR3 sequences detected, roughly a fifth appear once; the ten largest clones hold around 30%. This clonotype occurred many times. As to time point: persistent/refractory GD, antithyroid drugs over 5 years with positive TRAb. Scientists built the TCR library using RNA that was extracted from PBMCs. Diagnosing Graves' disease relied on the American Thyroid Association guidelines. V was shortened by 3 bases and J by 4 bases, with 7 bases between the two germline ends. The CDR3 has 13 residues.

Specimen: peripheral blood mononuclear cells (PBMCs), collected when the disease was refractory, from a patient treated with antithyroid drugs. J is TRBJ1-5 and V is TRBV12-3 or TRBV12-4; D uncertain. The receptor's source is a female donor with Graves disease. In DNA, the CDR3 is TGTGCCAGCAGTTTCACGGTAAATCAGCCCCAGCATTTT. Protein: CASSFTVNQPQHF.